Listed below are T cell receptor beta chains from one sample, sequenced in a study of blood T cell repertoires in COVID-19. The data were produced by immunoSEQ multiplex PCR, yet TCRdb's version contains in-frame clones alone and is incomplete. The sample consists of 150,000 or so clones, 80% to 85% of them appearing once. Sequences were obtained from peripheral blood. The receptors were sampled from a man between 18 and 35 years old with active or convalescent COVID-19. Both conserved end residues are part of each CDR3. D genes are given only for firm matches. Clone size is shown for a subset of rows, as once, few, many or a class of expanded clone.

d_call clone_size j_call v_call cdr3_aa cdr3_nt
TRBD2 NA TRBJ2-5 TRBV4-2 CASSSLAGSQETQYF TGTGCCAGCAGCTCACTAGCGGGGTCCCAAGAGACCCAGTACTTC
NA NA TRBJ1-3 TRBV7-3 CASSLNAGASGNTIYF TGTGCCAGCAGCTTAAATGCAGGGGCATCTGGAAACACCATATATTTT
TRBD2 few TRBJ2-7 TRBV10-3 CAISLSGGDYEQYF TGTGCCATCAGCCTTAGCGGGGGGGACTACGAGCAGTACTTC
TRBD1 many TRBJ2-2 TRBV6-2/TRBV6-3 CASSQQGESSGELFF TGTGCCAGCAGTCAACAGGGGGAGAGTTCCGGGGAGCTGTTTTTT
TRBD1 once TRBJ1-4 TRBV19 CASNFGTESYKLFF TGTGCCAGTAACTTCGGGACAGAATCTTATAAACTGTTTTTT
TRBD2 NA TRBJ2-5 TRBV28 CASSPSRVAGRETQYF TGTGCCAGCAGTCCCTCTAGGGTAGCGGGCCGCGAGACCCAGTACTTC
TRBD1 NA TRBJ2-2 TRBV6-5 CASRTGGLNTGELFF TGTGCCAGCCGGACAGGGGGTTTAAACACCGGGGAGCTGTTTTTT
TRBD2 NA TRBJ2-4 TRBV7-2 CASSLTSGRVKNIQYF TGTGCCAGCAGCCTTACTAGCGGGAGAGTCAAAAACATTCAGTACTTC
NA once TRBJ1-4 TRBV7-9 CASSPLQGGNEKLFF TGTGCCAGCAGCCCCCTACAGGGTGGTAATGAAAAACTGTTTTTT
NA NA TRBJ1-1 TRBV5-1 CASSAGTLNTEAFF TGCGCCAGCAGCGCCGGGACACTGAACACTGAAGCTTTCTTT
TRBD2 NA TRBJ2-7 TRBV3-1/TRBV3-2 CASSQQTSGPYEQYF TGTGCCAGCAGCCAACAGACTAGCGGGCCCTACGAGCAGTACTTC
NA few TRBJ1-2 TRBV14 CASSPTAQGKGYTF TGTGCCAGCAGCCCAACGGCCCAGGGGAAAGGCTACACCTTC
NA once TRBJ2-1 TRBV9 CASSSSITSYNEQFF TGTGCCAGCAGTTCTTCTATCACCTCCTACAATGAGCAGTTCTTC
NA NA TRBJ1-2 TRBV2 CASSEGGLSYTF TGTGCCAGCAGTGAAGGGGGCCTCAGCTACACCTTC